This T cell receptor (beta chain) was captured in a study of T cell responses to AZD1222 COVID-19 vaccine listed by TCRdb under 2021. General notes on the study: AZD1222 recipients given second doses at about 4 weeks or at about 12 weeks were pooled, since spike-specific TCR depth and breadth were not found to differ between the two schedules. A total of about 230 trial participants underwent TCR sequencing, of whom some 210 received two doses of AZD1222 and approximately 25 received two doses of the MenACWY control vaccine. Trial participants were enrolled by age into 18-55, 56-69 and 70-plus year subgroups, with approximately 150, 28 and 58 TCR-sequenced participants respectively. Results the study describes overall, beyond this receptor: Most participants were white British and females outnumbered males, and the authors suggested that clonal diversity may have been underestimated. Vaccine-associated CD4 TCRs spanned the whole spike protein, with dominant responses in regions 160-218 and 743-854. Conclusions about previously exposed vaccinees were limited because only a handful of AZD1222 recipients were SARS-CoV-2 seropositive at baseline. Reportedly, close to half of the unique spike-specific TCRs recognized epitopes lying outside the regions that are mutated in the B.1.351 and B.1.1.7 variants. The 56-69-year group was small, and its depth increase did not reach significance, likely because of low power. No day 14 peak-response samples were available, so repertoires were characterized only after the peak T cell response. After two AZD1222 doses, spike-specific TCR breadth and depth were significantly higher than at day 0 and than in MenACWY recipients.

The time point label here, explained by the study, means: baseline before first vaccination. Vaccinee samples were obtained from the UK trials COV001 and COV002, which included a single-blind randomized controlled phase 2/3 trial of AZD1222 (ChAdOx1 nCoV-19) in healthy adults. For TCRbeta chain sequencing, PBMC samples were collected from trial participants at day 0 and at day 28 after the second dose. Turning to this clone: It has no known antigen specificity. No much larger clone is present one base from it, and per-base qualities are unavailable.

The CDR3 regions of human TCRbeta chains were subjected to immunosequencing. The authors' analysis ran thus. TCRs in the repertoires were matched against a reference library of SARS-CoV-2-specific TCRs that had been generated with the MIRA antigen-specificity platform. Breadth was defined as the fraction of unique TCRs that were SARS-CoV-2-associated, and depth was defined as the fraction of total T cells that were SARS-CoV-2-associated. Using the MIRA data, each spike-specific TCR was assigned both to the spike region to which the TCR was reactive and to a CD4 or CD8 class. Log10-transformed breadth and depth values were compared by one-way ANOVA with Sidak's multiple comparisons tests. Drawn from immuneACCESS, this table holds only the in-frame rearrangements with V and J called that TCRdb kept. Clones are partly lost; checked studies trace under half to an unresolved V gene and leave the rest unexplained. V, J and clone size derive from that table, while D and trimming were established from the DNA sequence. For this sample there are more than 120,000 clones; 85% to 95% appear just once. Around 5% of the sample is held by the ten biggest clonotypes.

Germline trimming: 0 bases from V, 6 bases from J; junction bases outside gene matches: 3. Its CDR3 holds 14 amino acids, cysteine through phenylalanine. Only the CDR3 region is kept as DNA, spanning 42 bases read in frame from base 1. Based on the germline V gene, the CDR1 and CDR2 sequences are SGHRS and YFSETQ. The TCR sequence derives from an adult in good health. Sequenced here: peripheral blood, sampled on day 0 of AZD1222 vaccination. The rearranged segments are TRBV5-1 and TRBJ1-1; 9 central bases correspond to TRBD1. The DNA is as follows: TGCGCCAGCAGCTTGGGACAGGGGGTACCTGAAGCTTTCTTT. It specifies CASSLGQGVPEAFF.